The source of this T cell receptor (beta chain) is a study of CD8+ T cells in alopecia areata. Study findings and constraints: Lesional scalp, notably in alopecia totalis/universalis, had clonality above that of normal scalp. Sequencing of scalp tissue also captures the resident alphabeta T cells of normal skin. Patients shared TCRs less clearly than mice did, possibly owing to HLA.

RNA was isolated and reverse transcribed to cDNA, the sequencing template. Clones were read by immunoSEQ multiplex PCR, and TCRdb kept only the in-frame ones, dropping some. The sample records more than 95,000 clones, 55% being singletons. The germline V gene encodes CDR1 SGHTA and CDR2 FQGNSA. Trimming removed 5 bases from V and 6 bases from J, with 19 bases in between. The CDR3 covers 15 residues. Researchers picked out CD4+ and CD8+ T cells from PBMCs by sorting. With respect to this clone: Its target is not known.

This TCR was sampled from a human donor in good health. The chain couples TRBV7-2 to TRBJ2-5; a weak D match, TRBD2 (6 bases). The source material was CD4+ T cells sorted from blood. CDR3 nucleotides: TGTGCCAGCAGCGTCTTAGCTAGCGATCGGCAGACCCAGTACTTC. Its translation is CASSVLASDRQTQYF.